The 32 T cell receptor beta chains presented below share a single source sample, sequenced in a study of CD8+ T cells in alopecia areata. Following extraction, RNA underwent reverse transcription to cDNA, which served as the sequencing template. The method was immunoSEQ multiplex PCR; TCRdb's version includes in-frame clones alone and lacks a portion of them. Here the sample spans around 34,000 clones, roughly half being singletons. Sequencing input: NKG2D-high CD8+ T cells sorted from blood. Receptors originate from a human donor with alopecia areata.

The rearrangement joins TRBV27 to TRBJ2-3, with D maybe TRBD2 (6 bases). CDR1 MNHEY and CDR2 SMNVEV come from the germline V gene (reference sequence). V lost 4 bases to trimming and J lost 3 bases, with 23 bases between them. The CDR3 runs to 18 residues. CDR3 amino acids: CASSSDYISAWGTDTQYF. The CDR3 bases are TGTGCCAGCAGTTCGGACTACATATCAGCATGGGGGACAGATACGCAGTATTTT.

The chain is built from TRBV27 and TRBJ2-2; D call uncertain. CDR3 length: 12 amino acids. Trimming shortened V by 1 base and J by 9 bases, and 6 bases separated the two germline ends. Germline-derived CDR1 and CDR2 are MNHEY and SMNVEV (reference sequence). CDR3 nucleotides: TGTGCCAGCAGTTTATATGGGAGGGAGCTGTTTTTT. Protein product: CASSLYGRELFF.

The V gene is TRBV9, the J gene TRBJ2-2, with D unclear. V was trimmed by 0 bases and J by 6 bases, leaving 12 bases between them. The CDR3 contains 15 residues. CDR1 is SGDLS and CDR2 is YYNGEE in the germline V gene. The CDR3 sequence: CASSVGTDWAGELFF. The CDR3 region has the DNA TGTGCCAGCAGCGTAGGAACCGATTGGGCCGGGGAGCTGTTTTTT.

This chain uses TRBV7-3 with TRBJ2-1; D unclear. V lost 2 bases to trimming and J lost 5 bases, with 16 bases between them. The V gene's germline CDR1 is SGHTA and CDR2 FQGTGA. The CDR3 totals 16 residues. Here the CDR3 DNA reads TGTGCCAGCAGCTTACGTGGAGCACCGCCAAACAATGAGCAGTTCTTC. Translated, it gives CASSLRGAPPNNEQFF.

This clone was seen only a few times. The chain carries TRBV30 and TRBJ2-2, with TRBD1 matching 9 bases. Germline V gene data show CDR1 as GTSNPN and CDR2 as SVGIG (reference sequence). The V and J ends lost 6 bases and 5 bases, in that order; junction bases with no gene match: 4. The length of the CDR3 is 13 residues. The CDR3 DNA is TGTGCCTGCGGGACAGGGAGAACCGGGGAGCTGTTTTTT. Encoded protein: CACGTGRTGELFF.

Here the CDR3 reads CASSLAGRAYEQYF. CDR3 DNA sequence: TGTGCCAGCAGCTTAGCGGGTCGGGCCTACGAGCAGTACTTC. The J gene is TRBJ2-7, the V gene TRBV7-9; D unclear. V dropped 0 bases and J dropped 2 bases, with 8 bases sitting between them. The CDR3 is made up of 14 amino acids. Germline assignment: CDR1 SEHNR and CDR2 FQNEAQ (reference sequence).

CDR3 DNA sequence: TGTGCCAGCAGCGTAGGGGACAGTACCTACGAGCAGTACTTC. Its translation is CASSVGDSTYEQYF. V is TRBV9 and J is TRBJ2-7; 7 nucleotides align to TRBD1. The trim removed 0 bases at V and 2 bases at J, leaving 2 bases unmatched. This CDR3 is built from 14 residues. Looked up from germline, CDR1 is SGDLS and CDR2 is YYNGEE.

This chain joins TRBV27 and TRBJ2-3; TRBD2 is a possible D gene (6 bases). V lost 7 bases to trimming and J lost 8 bases, with 10 bases between them. Germline CDR1 is MNHEY and CDR2 is SMNVEV (reference sequence). The CDR3 loop spans 11 amino acids. CDR3 nucleotide sequence: TGTGCCAGCAATCAGGAGGGTACGCAGTATTTT. This sequence encodes CASNQEGTQYF.

V usage is TRBV2 and J usage is TRBJ1-2, with a tentative D call TRBD1 (6 bases). The germline CDR1 and CDR2 sequences are SNHLY and FYNNEI. The CDR3 loop spans 14 amino acids. V lost 4 bases, J lost 4 bases, and 13 bases lay in between. CDR3 residues: CASSGLGGLYGYTF. The CDR3, as DNA: TGTGCCAGCAGTGGTCTAGGGGGTCTCTATGGCTACACCTTC.

This clone occurred a few times. The V and J genes are TRBV4-2 and TRBJ2-4; 9 nucleotides match TRBD1. This CDR3 spans 18 amino acids. Germline V gives CDR1 LGHNA, CDR2 YNFKEQ. The junction had 14 bases not matched to a gene; V was cut back by 0 bases and J by 8 bases. This CDR3 is CASSQDGSGTGFADIQYF. Written as DNA, the CDR3 is TGTGCCAGCAGCCAAGATGGGTCGGGGACAGGGTTTGCGGACATTCAGTACTTC.

The V call is TRBV27, the J call TRBJ2-7; unclear D gene. V dropped 2 bases and J dropped 0 bases, with 11 bases sitting between them. Germline V gene sequence: CDR1 MNHEY, CDR2 SMNVEV (reference sequence). The CDR3 spans 15 residues. The CDR3 DNA reads as TGTGCCAGCAGTTTAGAGGTTTCCCCCTCCTACGAGCAGTACTTC. This sequence encodes CASSLEVSPSYEQYF.

This chain uses TRBV28 with TRBJ2-1, with 9 positions matching TRBD1. With 5 bases clipped from V and 9 bases from J, the junction kept 2 bases outside the gene matches. The CDR3 has 12 residues. CDR1 and CDR2 (germline): MDHEN, SYDVKM. CDR3 amino acids: CASSTGGTEQFF. The CDR3 region has the DNA TGTGCCAGCAGTACAGGGGGCACTGAGCAGTTCTTC.

This clone was recorded a few times. The chain is built from TRBV28 and TRBJ2-7, with D possibly TRBD2 on 5 matching bases. V lost 6 bases and J 0 bases, leaving 18 bases between the germline ends. Germline V gene sequence: CDR1 MDHEN, CDR2 SYDVKM. CDR3 size: 16 residues. The CDR3 spells CASSSGGLRDSYEQYF. The CDR3 DNA is TGTGCCAGCAGCTCCGGCGGGCTGAGGGACTCCTACGAGCAGTACTTC. Looking up the rest from reference TRBV28 and TRBJ2-7 gives the full variable domain: DVKVTQSSRYLVKRTGEKVFLECVQDMDHENMFWYRQDPGLGLRLIYFSYDVKMKEKGDIPEGYSVSREKKERFSLILESASTNQTSMYLCASSSGGLRDSYEQYFGPGTRLTVT.

The V and J genes are TRBV7-2 and TRBJ2-3; TRBD2 agrees at 10 bases. CDR1 and CDR2 (germline): SGHTA, FQGNSA. This CDR3 is built from 18 residues. With 1 base clipped from V and 3 bases from J, the junction kept 10 bases outside the gene matches. CDR3 sequence (DNA): TGTGCCAGCAGCTTAGGCCTAGCGGGAGTCCTCGCTACAGATACGCAGTATTTT. Translating it yields CASSLGLAGVLATDTQYF. The whole variable domain, filled in from reference TRBV7-2 and TRBJ2-3, reads GAGVSQSPSNKVTEKGKDVELRCDPISGHTALYWYRQSLGQGLEFLIYFQGNSAPDKSGLPSDRFSAERTGGSVSTLTIQRTQQEDSAVYLCASSLGLAGVLATDTQYFGPGTRLTVL.

The chain combines TRBV2 with TRBJ1-1; D not certain. Trimming cost V 3 bases and J 0 bases, with 8 bases left between them. Germline loops: CDR1 SNHLY, CDR2 FYNNEI. This CDR3 has 14 residues. CDR3 bases: TGTGCCAGCAGTGATGTGAACCTGAACACTGAAGCTTTCTTT. It codes for CASSDVNLNTEAFF.

This clone was seen just once. The V call is TRBV4-3, the J call TRBJ2-3; D is unresolved. Trimming cost V 4 bases and J 5 bases, with 13 bases left between them. CDR3 length equals 14 residues. Germline CDR1 and CDR2: LGHNA and YSLEER. CDR3 residues: CASSPRNYGDTQYF. The DNA of the CDR3 is TGCGCCAGCAGCCCGCGGAACTACGGAGATACGCAGTATTTT.

V and J are TRBV7-2 and TRBJ2-1; D is possibly TRBD1 or TRBD2 (5 bases each). Trimming shortened V by 3 bases and J by 0 bases, and 15 bases separated the two germline ends. The CDR3 consists of 17 residues. Per germline, CDR1 SGHTA and CDR2 FQGNSA. The CDR3 nucleotides are TGTGCCAGCAGCTTTGGGGACCGTTTGAGCTCCTACAATGAGCAGTTCTTC. As protein: CASSFGDRLSSYNEQFF. The full variable domain, rest sourced from reference TRBV7-2 and TRBJ2-1, is GAGVSQSPSNKVTEKGKDVELRCDPISGHTALYWYRQSLGQGLEFLIYFQGNSAPDKSGLPSDRFSAERTGGSVSTLTIQRTQQEDSAVYLCASSFGDRLSSYNEQFFGPGTRLTVL.

This chain joins TRBV7-2 and TRBJ1-2; TRBD1 might be the D (6 bases). Germline values: CDR1 SGHTA, CDR2 FQGNSA. This CDR3 region has 13 residues. Deletions cut 5 bases from V and 6 bases from J, with 13 bases between. The CDR3 region is CASSPEAGDGYTF. CDR3 nucleotide sequence: TGTGCCAGCAGCCCTGAGGCAGGGGATGGCTACACCTTC.

This chain connects TRBV30 to TRBJ1-1; a weak D match, TRBD1 (5 bases). The CDR3 covers 13 residues. Trimming took off 2 bases at V and 4 bases at J, with 11 bases between the two ends. CDR1 and CDR2 (germline): GTSNPN, SVGIG (reference sequence). The CDR3 bases are TGTGCCTGGAGTATCGGGGACGTCACTGAAGCTTTCTTT. Translating it yields CAWSIGDVTEAFF.

This clone was picked up a small number of times. The chain links TRBV4-3 to TRBJ1-1; D is perhaps TRBD1 (5 bases). Trimming took off 4 bases at V and 4 bases at J, with 16 bases between the two ends. Germline V gene lookup returns CDR1 LGHNA and CDR2 YSLEER. The CDR3 is 15 amino acids. The CDR3 reads CASSPSVGGVTEAFF. CDR3 nucleotides: TGCGCCAGCAGCCCAAGTGTGGGGGGTGTCACTGAAGCTTTCTTT.

The V and J genes are TRBV6-5 and TRBJ2-1; 14 nucleotides agree with TRBD2. This CDR3 is 13 amino acids long. Germline lookup yields CDR1 MNHEY and CDR2 SVGAGI. V dropped 3 bases and J dropped 16; count of bases not matched to a gene: 5. CDR3 sequence: CASSYGTSGSKFF. CDR3 nucleotide sequence: TGTGCCAGCAGTTATGGGACTAGCGGGAGCAAATTCTTC.

The chain joins TRBV28 to TRBJ2-7; 8 positions match TRBD1. The V and J ends lost 7 bases and 3 bases, in that order; junction bases with no gene match: 8. There are 14 residues in the CDR3. Per the germline V gene, CDR1 is MDHEN and CDR2 is SYDVKM. CDR3 in amino acids: CASTQRTGSYEQYF. The DNA of the CDR3 is TGTGCCAGCACCCAAAGGACAGGGAGCTACGAGCAGTACTTC.

The rearrangement links TRBV29-1 to TRBJ2-3; weak D call: TRBD2 (5 bases). The V gene lost 4 bases and the J gene lost 2 bases, with 16 bases spanning the gap. The germline V gene has CDR1 SQVTM and CDR2 ANQGSEA. The CDR3 spans 15 residues. CDR3 bases: TGCAGCGTTGGCCAGGACTCTCCCCTCACAGATACGCAGTATTTT. It is translated as CSVGQDSPLTDTQYF.

As DNA, the CDR3 is TGTGCCAGCAGCGGGCCCAGGTCGAACACCGGGGAGCTGTTTTTT. Translated: CASSGPRSNTGELFF. V and J are TRBV9 and TRBJ2-2, with D unresolved. The CDR3 totals 15 residues. Trimming pared 3 bases from V and 0 bases from J, leaving 9 bases between. Germline-derived CDR1 and CDR2 are SGDLS and YYNGEE. The complete variable domain, with remaining parts taken from reference TRBV9 and TRBJ2-2, reads DSGVTQTPKHLITATGQRVTLRCSPRSGDLSVYWYQQSLDQGLQFLIQYYNGEERAKGNILERFSAQQFPDLHSELNLSSLELGDSALYFCASSGPRSNTGELFFGEGSRLTVL.

V gene TRBV4-1 combines with J gene TRBJ2-7; D gene ambiguous. From germline, CDR1 is MGHRA and CDR2 YSYEKL. Trimming pared 0 bases from V and 5 bases from J, leaving 17 bases between. This CDR3 contains 16 residues. The CDR3: CASSQEEVTPENEQYF. The DNA for the CDR3 is TGCGCCAGCAGCCAAGAAGAGGTCACCCCTGAGAACGAGCAGTACTTC.

The chain couples TRBV7-2 to TRBJ1-5; D not resolved. From germline, CDR1 is SGHTA and CDR2 FQGNSA. This CDR3 has 18 residues. V lost 2 bases and J lost 4, with 21 bases in between. CDR3 DNA: TGTGCCAGCAGCTTAATAGGTGGGGAGCCCTCAAGAAATCAGCCCCAGCATTTT. Protein product: CASSLIGGEPSRNQPQHF.

The chain recombines TRBV6-9 with TRBJ2-7; possible D gene TRBD1, 5 bases. In germline, CDR1 is MNHGY, CDR2 SVAAGI. Between the trimmed V and J ends, which lost 3 bases and 3 bases, there was a span of 12 bases. This CDR3 region has 14 residues. The DNA of the CDR3 is TGTGCCAGCAGTTACGCCGGACAAGGCTACGAGCAGTACTTC. Amino acids: CASSYAGQGYEQYF.

The chain links TRBV7-9 to TRBJ2-5; unclear D gene. V was pared by 5 bases and J by 3 bases, with 13 bases between. From germline, CDR1 is SEHNR and CDR2 FQNEAQ (reference sequence). This CDR3 region has 14 residues. This CDR3 is CASSRPGWEETQYF. The CDR3 DNA sequence: TGTGCCAGCAGCCGGCCGGGTTGGGAAGAGACCCAGTACTTC. Full variable domain (outside the CDR3, taken from reference TRBV7-9 and TRBJ2-5): DTGVSQNPRHKITKRGQNVTFRCDPISEHNRLYWYRQTLGQGPEFLTYFQNEAQLEKSRLLSDRFSAERPKGSFSTLEIQRTEQGDSAMYLCASSRPGWEETQYFGPGTRLLVL.

This clone ranks as medium-sized. The sample contains more than one DNA sequence encoding this CDR3. The J gene is TRBJ2-7, the V gene TRBV19; TRBD2 matches at 10 bases. Trimming took 3 bases from V and 4 from J; bases not matched to a gene: 3. Germline values: CDR1 LNHDA, CDR2 SQIVND (reference sequence). The CDR3 consists of 14 residues. The DNA of the CDR3 is TGTGCCAGTAGTATCGTAGCGGGAGGTTACGAGCAGTACTTC. This sequence encodes CASSIVAGGYEQYF.

This chain uses TRBV4-1 with TRBJ2-1; TRBD2 matches at 10 bases. The CDR3 spans 15 residues. Trimming at V came to 4 bases and at J to 7 bases, leaving 7 bases not matched to a gene. Germline lookup yields CDR1 MGHRA and CDR2 YSYEKL. CDR3 DNA sequence: TGCGCCAGCAGCCTAAGCGGGAGGGCGAAGAATGAGCAGTTCTTC. Its protein is CASSLSGRAKNEQFF.

V gene TRBV4-1 combines with J gene TRBJ1-1; 10 bases line up with TRBD1. The germline V gene has CDR1 MGHRA and CDR2 YSYEKL. The ends lost 1 base at V and 5 bases at J; junction bases unmatched: 1. This CDR3 is 14 amino acids long. The CDR3 coding sequence is TGCGCCAGCAGCCAAGGACAGGGGGCAACTGAAGCTTTCTTT. Protein sequence: CASSQGQGATEAFF.

The V and J genes are TRBV4-2 and TRBJ1-5; no clear D gene. Germline V gives CDR1 LGHNA, CDR2 YNFKEQ. With 1 base removed from V and 4 bases from J, the gap between germline ends came to 8 bases. The CDR3 is 14 residues long. This CDR3 reads CASSQGSGNQPQHF. CDR3 DNA sequence: TGTGCCAGCAGCCAAGGCTCCGGGAATCAGCCCCAGCATTTT.